Here is one TCR beta chain with its context. Antigen unknown. Built from TCR beta cDNA, the libraries had unique molecular identifiers in them. TCRdb called the PCR reads again in MiXCR, with one record for every CDR3 protein. The sample holds 750,000 to 950,000 distinct CDR3 sequences, 53% seen once. This sample is part of a study of post-analysis software for immune sequencing data. General study results and limits: With TRBV5-6, TRBV5-1 and TRBV20-1 included, 4 to 6 TRBV segments were more frequent in patients than in controls. Under F measure analysis, samples from one preparation batch co-clustered strongly.

Germline CDR1 is SEHNR and CDR2 is FQNEAQ (reference sequence). CDR3 length equals 15 residues. Deletions cut 3 bases from V and 0 bases from J, with 9 bases between. Sequencing used blood. This TCR was sampled from a girl aged 10 to 17 with multiple sclerosis. The chain couples TRBV7-9 to TRBJ1-5; D is unresolved. The CDR3 here is CASSFSGHSNQPQHF. The CDR3 DNA reads TGTGCCAGCAGCTTTTCCGGCCATAGCAATCAGCCCCAGCATTTT.